These T cell receptor beta chains were read from a single sample in a study of T cell responses to AZD1222 COVID-19 vaccine. The assay was immunoSEQ multiplex PCR, and TCRdb's table has in-frame clones only and misses some. The data show approximately 150,000 clones, approximately 88% seen once. The sequences come from peripheral blood, collected on day 0 of AZD1222 vaccination. These receptors originate from an adult in good health. Each CDR3 is given with its conserved first and last residue. D genes are given only for firm matches. Part of the rows lack a size; the others show once, few, many or a class for expanded clones.

CDR3aa	CDR3nt	v_gene	d_gene	abundance	j_gene
CASSLIPGTDTQYF	TGTGCCAGCAGCTTAATTCCAGGAACAGATACGCAGTATTTT	TRBV11-2	-	-	TRBJ2-3
CASSAGRRNTEAFF	TGTGCCAGCAGCGCGGGACGTAGGAACACTGAAGCTTTCTTT	TRBV5-4	-	-	TRBJ1-1
CASRLGRDRTLNTIYF	TGTGCAAGTCGCTTAGGACGGGACAGAACTCTAAACACCATATATTTT	TRBV12-2	-	few	TRBJ1-3
CASSIRLANEQFF	TGTGCCAGTAGTATCAGGCTGGCCAATGAGCAGTTCTTC	TRBV19	-	-	TRBJ2-1
CASSAHPADTTFSLHF	TGTGCCAGCAGCGCTCACCCGGCGGACACGACCTTTTCCCTCCACTTT	TRBV14	-	-	TRBJ1-6
CASSLWEAFF	TGTGCCAGCAGCTTGTGGGAGGCTTTCTTT	TRBV5-8	-	few	TRBJ1-1
CASSPGTSPETQYF	TGTGCCAGCAGCCCCGGGACTAGCCCGGAGACCCAGTACTTC	TRBV5-5	TRBD2	-	TRBJ2-5
CASSEAQAGNSPLHF	TGTGCCAGCAGTGAAGCTCAAGCGGGGAATTCACCCCTCCACTTT	TRBV2	-	once	TRBJ1-6
CASSLFGNEQFF	TGTGCCAGCTCACTTTTCGGGAATGAGCAGTTCTTC	TRBV18	-	-	TRBJ2-1
CASSLFAGAYEQYF	TGTGCCAGCAGCCTGTTTGCAGGGGCCTACGAGCAGTACTTC	TRBV5-6	-	-	TRBJ2-7
CASSLGPGLVYTDTQYF	TGTGCCAGCAGTTTAGGGCCGGGACTAGTTTACACAGATACGCAGTATTTT	TRBV27	TRBD2	-	TRBJ2-3
CASSLRGTSTDTQYF	TGTGCCAGCAGCTTAAGAGGGACTAGCACAGATACGCAGTATTTT	TRBV11-2	-	-	TRBJ2-3
CASSPTSYGTDTQYF	TGTGCCAGCAGCCCGACTAGTTATGGCACAGATACGCAGTATTTT	TRBV9	-	-	TRBJ2-3
CASSSRQYTEAFF	TGTGCCAGCAGCTCAAGACAGTACACTGAAGCTTTCTTT	TRBV7-9	-	-	TRBJ1-1
CASSLEGGRYSYEQYF	TGTGCCAGCAGCTTAGAAGGGGGGCGATACTCCTACGAGCAGTACTTC	TRBV7-8	-	-	TRBJ2-7
CASRADVNQPQHF	TGTGCCAGCAGGGCGGACGTCAATCAGCCCCAGCATTTT	TRBV6-6	-	-	TRBJ1-5
CASNKEGPSYEQYF	TGTGCCAGTAACAAGGAGGGGCCCTCCTACGAGCAGTACTTC	TRBV19	-	-	TRBJ2-7
CASSLMVSTEAFF	TGTGCCAGCAGCTTGATGGTAAGCACTGAAGCTTTCTTT	TRBV7-3	-	-	TRBJ1-1
CASSLVGQGENTIYF	TGCGCCAGCAGCTTGGTGGGACAGGGAGAGAACACCATATATTTT	TRBV5-1	TRBD1	-	TRBJ1-3
CASSLGASGYEQYF	TGTGCCAGCAGCTTAGGCGCTAGCGGCTACGAGCAGTACTTC	TRBV11-2	TRBD2	-	TRBJ2-7
CASSLDPRYGYTF	TGTGCCAGCAGCTTAGATCCTAGGTATGGCTACACCTTC	TRBV11-2	-	few	TRBJ1-2
CASSSLGSVHGYTF	TGTGCCAGCAGCTCCCTGGGCAGCGTCCATGGCTACACCTTC	TRBV27	-	-	TRBJ1-2
CASSLRSNTEAFF	TGTGCCAGCAGCTTACGGTCAAACACTGAAGCTTTCTTT	TRBV7-3	-	-	TRBJ1-1
CASSYKSYNEQFF	TGTGCCAGCAGTTACAAGAGCTACAATGAGCAGTTCTTC	TRBV6-5	-	-	TRBJ2-1
CASTSKGGWNTEAFF	TGTGCCAGCACTTCAAAAGGGGGTTGGAACACTGAAGCTTTCTTT	TRBV6-5	-	-	TRBJ1-1
CASSFMGGYGYTF	TGTGCCAGCAGCTTCATGGGGGGGTATGGCTACACCTTC	TRBV7-9	-	once	TRBJ1-2
CASSFGGQGSEKLFF	TGTGCCAGCAGTTTTGGGGGACAGGGGAGTGAAAAACTGTTTTTT	TRBV28	TRBD1	-	TRBJ1-4
CSARLNTEAFF	TGCAGTGCTAGACTGAACACTGAAGCTTTCTTT	TRBV20-1	-	-	TRBJ1-1
CASSFDRVQPQHF	TGTGCCAGCAGCTTCGACAGGGTCCAGCCCCAGCATTTT	TRBV7-2	TRBD1	-	TRBJ1-5
CASSLSPFGATDTQYF	TGTGCTAGCAGCTTATCCCCTTTTGGGGCCACAGATACGCAGTATTTT	TRBV7-7	-	-	TRBJ2-3
CASSESRWPQHF	TGTGCCAGCAGTGAATCAAGGTGGCCCCAGCATTTT	TRBV6-1	-	once	TRBJ1-5
CASSRYSEGTDTQYF	TGTGCCAGCAGTCGGTATAGCGAGGGCACAGATACGCAGTATTTT	TRBV27	-	-	TRBJ2-3
CASIGGGNYGYTF	TGTGCCAGCATTGGTGGAGGAAACTATGGCTACACCTTC	TRBV28	-	once	TRBJ1-2
CASSLGGTTPYEQYF	TGTGCCAGCAGCTTAGGAGGGACTACGCCCTACGAGCAGTACTTC	TRBV7-2	TRBD2	-	TRBJ2-7
CASSPPLAGVADTQYF	TGTGCCAGCAGCCCTCCTTTAGCGGGTGTTGCAGATACGCAGTATTTT	TRBV7-8	TRBD2	-	TRBJ2-3
CASSIWWDSNGYTF	TGTGCCAGTAGTATCTGGTGGGACAGTAATGGCTACACCTTC	TRBV19	TRBD1	-	TRBJ1-2
CASSPLAGVDTQYF	TGTGCCAGCAGTCCACTAGCGGGAGTGGATACGCAGTATTTT	TRBV25-1	TRBD2	-	TRBJ2-3
CASSFGSNYGYTF	TGTGCCAGCAGTTTCGGCAGCAACTATGGCTACACCTTC	TRBV28	-	-	TRBJ1-2
CASSLGGLGGELFF	TGTGCCAGCAGTTTGGGGGGCTTAGGCGGGGAGCTGTTTTTT	TRBV28	-	-	TRBJ2-2
CATSDPQGASYNEQFF	TGTGCCACCAGTGATCCACAGGGGGCCTCCTACAATGAGCAGTTCTTC	TRBV24-1	TRBD1	once	TRBJ2-1
CASSRGGRTMNTEAFF	TGTGCCAGCTCACGGGGGGGACGGACAATGAACACTGAAGCTTTCTTT	TRBV18	-	-	TRBJ1-1
CASSSGHPLLDEQYF	TGTGCCAGCAGCTCGGGACATCCCCTACTAGACGAGCAGTACTTC	TRBV5-6	-	-	TRBJ2-7
CASSYSAGGLQVDTQYF	TGTGCCAGCAGTTACTCTGCGGGAGGCCTACAGGTAGATACGCAGTATTTT	TRBV6-2/TRBV6-3	TRBD2	-	TRBJ2-3
CASSPTRQGGTNNQPQHF	TGTGCCAGCAGCCCGACCAGACAGGGGGGCACCAACAATCAGCCCCAGCATTTT	TRBV7-2	TRBD1	-	TRBJ1-5
CSVSTGTQPQHF	TGCAGCGTTTCGACAGGGACCCAGCCCCAGCATTTT	TRBV29-1	TRBD1	-	TRBJ1-5
CASSESHKLSGANVLTF	TGTGCCAGCAGCGAGAGCCACAAACTCTCTGGGGCCAACGTCCTGACTTTC	TRBV9	-	few	TRBJ2-6
CASSQLDAPGSPLHF	TGTGCCAGCAGCCAACTGGACGCCCCAGGTTCACCCCTCCACTTT	TRBV3-1/TRBV3-2	-	-	TRBJ1-6
CASSPPPSTDTQYF	TGTGCCAGCAGCCCCCCTCCCAGCACAGATACGCAGTATTTT	TRBV7-2	-	-	TRBJ2-3
CASSEGQGPNYGYTF	TGTGCCAGCAGTGAGGGCCAGGGGCCTAACTATGGCTACACCTTC	TRBV6-1	-	-	TRBJ1-2
CASSTRTSGYWEQYF	TGTGCCAGTAGTACTCGGACTAGCGGGTACTGGGAGCAGTACTTC	TRBV19	TRBD2	-	TRBJ2-7